This T cell receptor beta chain was captured in a study of T cell responses to AZD1222 COVID-19 vaccine. The CDR3 contains 14 residues. V lost 0 bases and J lost 1, with 6 bases in between. The V gene's germline CDR1 is ENHRY and CDR2 SYGVKD. TCRdb's copy holds only in-frame clones and misses some; the assay was immunoSEQ multiplex PCR. The sample has 250,000 to 300,000 clones, around 93% seen once. The starting material was peripheral blood, obtained 28 days after the second AZD1222 dose. The source of this sequence is an adult who received the AZD1222 COVID-19 vaccine. The chain has TRBV10-3 and TRBJ1-1; no definite D call. The CDR3 bases are TGTGCCATCAGTGAGTCACCTAGGAACACTGAAGCTTTCTTT. The encoded protein is CAISESPRNTEAFF.